This paragraph covers one T cell receptor beta chain sequence. The record originates from a study of blood T cell repertoires in COVID-19. Study information: The United States, Italy and Spain provided the acute and convalescent COVID-19 samples.

This table comes from immunoSEQ multiplex PCR, and its TCRdb copy is limited to in-frame clones, with some not included. The table lists 80,000 or so clones, 86% of them singletons. The sample was peripheral blood. This TCR was recovered from an older woman with acute or convalescent COVID-19.

This chain's CDR3 is CASSEEEVRHTEAFF. The CDR3 DNA reads as TGTGCCAGCAGTGAAGAGGAGGTAAGGCACACTGAAGCTTTCTTT. J is TRBJ1-1 and V is TRBV2, with D unresolved. Germline V lookup: CDR1 SNHLY, CDR2 FYNNEI. V lost 1 base to trimming and J lost 3 bases, with 12 bases between them. The CDR3 is 15 residues long.